This T cell receptor beta chain is drawn from a study of T cell clonality in common variable immunodeficiency. At least ten counts were recorded for this clone. The antigen remains undetermined. With the read ending 3 residues before the CDR3 end, the germline J gene is used to fill in that end. CVID and control samples used equivalent genomic DNA input. Assay: immunoSEQ multiplex PCR; the TCRdb copy retains only in-frame clones and omits some. The record shows about 66,000 clones for this sample, with no singletons present. V shed 1 base and J 6 bases; nucleotides not matched to a gene: 2. The CDR3 is 15 residues long. Per germline, CDR1 GTSNPN and CDR2 SVGIG (reference sequence). Study-level points and caveats: Patient heterogeneity in the CVID cohort limited correlations between repertoire features and clinical complications.

This chain uses TRBV30 with TRBJ1-6; 11 positions agree with TRBD1. This receptor was taken from a person between 18 and 75 years old in good health. Material for sequencing was peripheral blood mononuclear cells. This chain's CDR3 is CAWSAGTGGNSPLHF. The covered CDR3 bases are TGTGCCTGGAGTGCCGGGACAGGGGGTAATTCACCC.